These 30 T cell receptor beta chains came from one sample sequenced in a study of beta chain features in type 1 diabetes. Investigators reverse transcribed all isolated RNA, so they sequenced expressed TCRB transcripts. Clones were read by immunoSEQ multiplex PCR, and TCRdb kept only the in-frame ones, dropping some. The data hold roughly 230,000 clones, with around 10% observed a single time. Sequenced material: naive CD4+ T cells from blood. Receptor source: a woman aged 18 to 35 in good health.

The chain is built from TRBV6-5 and TRBJ2-5; D is undetermined. Germline lookup yields CDR1 MNHEY and CDR2 SVGAGI. The germline V and J ends were trimmed by 5 bases and 1 base, with 8 bases remaining between them. This CDR3 is 13 amino acids long. The CDR3 spells CASSRVGQETQYF. For the CDR3, the DNA is TGTGCCAGCAGTCGAGTCGGCCAAGAGACCCAGTACTTC.

The table lists this clone with a few counts. The chain links TRBV28 to TRBJ2-1; D is uncertain. The CDR3 has 14 residues. Germline V gene sequence: CDR1 MDHEN, CDR2 SYDVKM. V was pared by 4 bases and J by 0 bases, with 7 bases between. The CDR3: CASSSPSSYNEQFF. Here the CDR3 DNA reads TGTGCCAGCAGTTCCCCCAGCTCCTACAATGAGCAGTTCTTC. The entire variable domain, with the rest obtained from reference TRBV28 and TRBJ2-1, is as follows: DVKVTQSSRYLVKRTGEKVFLECVQDMDHENMFWYRQDPGLGLRLIYFSYDVKMKEKGDIPEGYSVSREKKERFSLILESASTNQTSMYLCASSSPSSYNEQFFGPGTRLTVL.

The V call is TRBV5-1, the J call TRBJ2-3, with a weak D call TRBD1 (5 bases). The CDR3 is made up of 15 amino acids. The ends were cut back, 7 bases at V and 0 bases at J, with 15 bases in the middle. In germline, CDR1 is SGHRS, CDR2 YFSETQ. The CDR3 region is CASAKDTDSTDTQYF. The CDR3 bases are TGCGCCAGCGCCAAGGACACTGATAGCACAGATACGCAGTATTTT.

This clone was seen a few times. The V and J genes are TRBV19 and TRBJ2-7; 11 nucleotides align to TRBD2. The CDR3 is 16 amino acids. With V trimmed by 6 bases and J by 6 bases, 13 bases remained unmatched. Germline CDR1 and CDR2: LNHDA and SQIVND (reference sequence). The CDR3 DNA reads TGTGCCAGTAGCGACGTAGCGGGAGGGCCGCATTCCGAGCAGTACTTC. Translating it yields CASSDVAGGPHSEQYF.

This clone has just a few counts. CDR3 DNA: TGTGCCTGTAGACTAGCGGGGAAGACCTACGAGCAGTACTTC. Translating gives CACRLAGKTYEQYF. This rearrangement joins TRBV30 to TRBJ2-7, with 11 bases matching TRBD2. The V gene end was trimmed by 6 bases and the J gene end by 2 bases; junction bases not matched to a gene: 6. This CDR3 is built from 14 residues. Germline V CDR1 and CDR2: GTSNPN, SVGIG (reference sequence).

A few counts support this clone. Different DNA sequences within this sample yield the same CDR3. The V and J genes are TRBV19 and TRBJ2-1; the match to TRBD2 covers 12 bases. The germline gives CDR1 LNHDA, CDR2 SQIVND (reference sequence). Trimming removed 7 bases from V and 8 bases from J; junction bases left unmatched: 6. This CDR3 is 14 amino acids long. Written as DNA, the CDR3 is TGTGCCAGTACACTAGCGGGAGGCGGGTATGAGCAGTTCTTC. Translated: CASTLAGGGYEQFF.

The V gene is TRBV5-4, the J gene TRBJ2-1, with 10 bases that match TRBD2. The CDR3 consists of 16 residues. V was clipped by 6 bases and J by 7 bases; unmatched bases: 13. Germline CDR1 SGHNT, CDR2 YYREEE (reference sequence). DNA for the CDR3: TGTGCCAGCACCAAGCGCGCCGGTAGCGGGGGGAATGAGCAGTTCTTC. This codes for CASTKRAGSGGNEQFF.

The rearrangement joins TRBV5-1 to TRBJ2-5; a possible D gene is TRBD1 (6 bases). V was cut by 3 bases and J by 2 bases, with 14 bases left in between. Germline V gene data show CDR1 as SGHRS and CDR2 as YFSETQ. The CDR3 consists of 15 residues. CDR3 coding DNA: TGCGCCAGCAGCTGGGACGGGCAGGGGCAAGAGACCCAGTACTTC. The encoded protein is CASSWDGQGQETQYF.

This clone has only a few counts. The chain has TRBV27 and TRBJ2-1; 8 bases align to TRBD1. Trimming removed 6 bases from V and 3 bases from J; junction bases left unmatched: 7. CDR3 length equals 15 residues. Germline V gene data show CDR1 as MNHEY and CDR2 as SMNVEV (reference sequence). CDR3 nucleotides: TGTGCCAGCAGCCGGACAGGGATCCTCTACAATGAGCAGTTCTTC. It specifies CASSRTGILYNEQFF.

V is TRBV7-9 and J is TRBJ2-5, with a tentative D call TRBD1 (6 bases). With the DNA end fitting TRBJ2-7 better, the J assignment may be wrong. Per the germline V gene, CDR1 is SEHNR and CDR2 is FQNEAQ (reference sequence). This CDR3 region has 13 residues. CDR3 sequence: CASSLTGNGEQYF. Written as DNA, the CDR3 is TGTGCCAGCAGCTTAACAGGGAACGGCGAGCAGTACTTC.

This clone has a handful of counts. The rearrangement joins TRBV11-1 to TRBJ2-1, with D tentatively TRBD1 (6 bases). The V end lost 4 bases, the J end lost 2 bases, and 15 bases lay between the germline ends. The germline V gene encodes CDR1 SGHAT and CDR2 FQDESV (reference sequence). This CDR3 contains 16 residues. CDR3 nucleotide sequence: TGTGCCAGCAGCTCTAGGGGCTGGGACACCTACAATGAGCAGTTCTTC. Encoded protein: CASSSRGWDTYNEQFF. The full variable domain, rest sourced from reference TRBV11-1 and TRBJ2-1, is EAEVAQSPRYKITEKSQAVAFWCDPISGHATLYWYRQILGQGPELLVQFQDESVVDDSQLPKDRFSAERLKGVDSTLKIQPAELGDSAMYLCASSSRGWDTYNEQFFGPGTRLTVL.

The gene calls are TRBV7-8 and TRBJ2-1, with D maybe TRBD2 (6 bases). Per the germline V gene, CDR1 is SGHVS and CDR2 is FQNEAQ. The CDR3 totals 14 residues. Trimming pared 5 bases from V and 3 bases from J, leaving 11 bases between. CDR3 nucleotides: TGTGCCAGCAGCCCCCAGACTAGCTACAATGAGCAGTTCTTC. Its translation is CASSPQTSYNEQFF.

This clone was seen a handful of times. This chain connects TRBV7-9 to TRBJ2-7, with D possibly being TRBD1 (5 bases). This CDR3 is 12 amino acids long. Deletions cut 5 bases from V and 3 bases from J, with 8 bases between. CDR1 is SEHNR and CDR2 is FQNEAQ in the germline V gene (reference sequence). The CDR3 DNA sequence: TGTGCCAGCAGCCAAACAGGCTACGAGCAGTACTTC. Translating it yields CASSQTGYEQYF.

This clone was counted ten times or more. This rearrangement joins TRBV19 to TRBJ2-1; maybe TRBD2 (6 bases). Trimming left V 2 bases short and J 4 bases short, with 9 bases between. Germline-derived CDR1 and CDR2 are LNHDA and SQIVND (reference sequence). The CDR3 covers 14 residues. This CDR3 reads CASSIMRGYNEQFF. CDR3 DNA: TGTGCCAGTAGTATAATGCGGGGTTACAATGAGCAGTTCTTC.

This clone turned up a few times. The chain couples TRBV7-9 to TRBJ2-1, with 9 bases identical to TRBD2. Germline-derived CDR1 and CDR2 are SEHNR and FQNEAQ (reference sequence). The CDR3 has 17 residues. The V segment lost 5 bases and the J segment 5 bases; nucleotides outside the gene matches: 13. The CDR3 DNA reads as TGTGCCAGCAGCGGGGGGTCTAGCGGGGTCACAAACAATGAGCAGTTCTTC. Translation: CASSGGSSGVTNNEQFF.

This clone was found many times. The chain couples TRBV7-9 to TRBJ2-1; D might be TRBD2 (6 bases). This CDR3 contains 15 residues. Germline V lookup: CDR1 SEHNR, CDR2 FQNEAQ (reference sequence). Trimming cost V 0 bases and J 7 bases, with 13 bases left between them. The CDR3 spells CASSLAGVAGNEQFF. CDR3 nucleotides: TGTGCCAGCAGCTTAGCGGGGGTCGCGGGGAATGAGCAGTTCTTC.

The chain combines TRBV11-1 with TRBJ2-1, with TRBD2 matching 14 bases. Losses at the gene ends were 3 bases for V and 7 bases for J; bases not matched to a gene: 5. CDR1 and CDR2 (germline): SGHAT, FQDESV (reference sequence). The CDR3 covers 16 residues. CDR3 sequence reads: CASSFVGTSGSNEQFF. CDR3 sequence (DNA): TGTGCCAGCAGCTTCGTCGGGACTAGCGGGAGTAATGAGCAGTTCTTC.

The chain links TRBV13 to TRBJ2-1, with TRBD2 matching over 9 bases. CDR3 length equals 16 residues. Germline CDR1 and CDR2: PRHDT and FYEKMQ (reference sequence). The V gene end was trimmed by 5 bases and the J gene end by 7 bases; junction bases not matched to a gene: 12. CDR3 in DNA: TGTGCCAGCAGCCCGGGGACTAGCCTATTCGGGAATGAGCAGTTCTTC. Protein product: CASSPGTSLFGNEQFF.

This clone has just a few counts. The chain recombines TRBV9 with TRBJ2-5, with 7 bases lining up with TRBD1. The CDR3 runs 15 residues. Germline loops: CDR1 SGDLS, CDR2 YYNGEE. The V gene end was trimmed by 3 bases and the J gene end by 5 bases; junction bases not matched to a gene: 10. DNA of the CDR3: TGTGCCAGCAGCGGGATCTCAGGGGGTCTGGAGACCCAGTACTTC. Translation: CASSGISGGLETQYF.

V usage is TRBV30 and J usage is TRBJ1-1; 8 bases map to TRBD1. This CDR3 spans 18 amino acids. Trimming removed 2 bases from V and 7 bases from J; junction bases left unmatched: 21. Germline values: CDR1 GTSNPN, CDR2 SVGIG (reference sequence). CDR3: CAWSNPGQGDMQDNEAFF. CDR3 coding DNA: TGTGCCTGGAGTAACCCCGGACAGGGCGATATGCAAGACAATGAAGCTTTCTTT.

This clone was counted between two and nine times. The rearrangement joins TRBV5-4 to TRBJ2-1, with D possibly matching TRBD2 (5 bases). The V gene lost 4 bases and the J gene lost 3 bases, with 14 bases spanning the gap. Germline-derived CDR1 and CDR2 are SGHNT and YYREEE (reference sequence). This CDR3 region has 15 residues. The CDR3 is CASSVRGNFYNEQFF. The CDR3 DNA sequence: TGTGCCAGCAGCGTCCGGGGAAACTTCTACAATGAGCAGTTCTTC.

The rearrangement joins TRBV7-2 to TRBJ1-4; perhaps TRBD1 as D (6 bases). Deletions cut 1 base from V and 4 bases from J, with 7 bases between. The CDR3 runs to 14 residues. The V gene's germline CDR1 is SGHTA and CDR2 FQGNSA. The CDR3 sequence: CASSLDRVNEKLFF. As DNA, the CDR3 is TGTGCCAGCAGCTTAGACAGGGTTAATGAAAAACTGTTTTTT. The whole variable domain, remainder taken from reference TRBV7-2 and TRBJ1-4, is GAGVSQSPSNKVTEKGKDVELRCDPISGHTALYWYRQSLGQGLEFLIYFQGNSAPDKSGLPSDRFSAERTGGSVSTLTIQRTQQEDSAVYLCASSLDRVNEKLFFGSGTQLSVL.

This clone came up a few times. This chain links TRBV9 with TRBJ2-1, with 10 positions matching TRBD2. Germline trimming cut 0 bases from V and 7 bases from J; bases unmatched to any gene: 7. Germline CDR1 and CDR2: SGDLS and YYNGEE. This CDR3 contains 16 residues. The chain's CDR3 is CASSVGLAGIENEQFF. The CDR3 coding sequence is TGTGCCAGCAGCGTAGGACTAGCGGGCATCGAGAATGAGCAGTTCTTC.

This clone turned up a few times. This chain joins TRBV25-1 and TRBJ1-2, with 8 bases lining up with TRBD1. Per the germline V gene, CDR1 is MGHDK and CDR2 is SYGVNS. J was trimmed by 4 bases and V by 3 bases; bases with no gene match: 1. The CDR3 has 13 residues. Here the CDR3 DNA reads TGTGCCAGCAGTGAGGGACAGGTCTATGGCTACACCTTC. It codes for CASSEGQVYGYTF.

The rearrangement links TRBV19 to TRBJ2-7, with 11 bases matching TRBD1. The CDR3 covers 14 residues. From germline, CDR1 is LNHDA and CDR2 SQIVND (reference sequence). The V gene end was trimmed by 5 bases and the J gene end by 3 bases; junction bases not matched to a gene: 3. DNA for the CDR3: TGTGCCAGTAGTTCCGGGACAGGGGGCTACGAGCAGTACTTC. It translates to CASSSGTGGYEQYF.

The chain couples TRBV30 to TRBJ1-4; 8 nucleotides match TRBD1. Germline V lookup: CDR1 GTSNPN, CDR2 SVGIG (reference sequence). The CDR3 is 17 residues long. Trimming removed 0 bases from V and 7 bases from J; junction bases left unmatched: 13. This CDR3 is CAWSVPRTGNGGEKLFF. In DNA, the CDR3 is TGTGCCTGGAGTGTACCCAGGACAGGGAACGGGGGTGAAAAACTGTTTTTT.

This clone was picked up a small number of times. The V gene is TRBV4-1, the J gene TRBJ1-1; a weak D match, TRBD1 (5 bases). The V gene lost 6 bases and the J gene lost 7 bases, with 18 bases spanning the gap. The germline V gene encodes CDR1 MGHRA and CDR2 YSYEKL. The CDR3 is 14 amino acids. The CDR3 DNA sequence: TGCGCCAGCAGAAGAGTAGGGGCGACCGGTGAAGCTTTCTTT. Translated: CASRRVGATGEAFF.

There are a few counts of this clone. V usage is TRBV10-3 and J usage is TRBJ2-1; a possible D gene is TRBD2 (6 bases). Germline values: CDR1 ENHRY, CDR2 SYGVKD. This CDR3 spans 13 amino acids. V lost 4 bases and J 8 bases, leaving 12 bases between the germline ends. CDR3 in amino acids: CAISVTSQDEQFF. CDR3 DNA sequence: TGTGCCATCAGTGTAACTAGCCAAGATGAGCAGTTCTTC.

This clone showed up just a few times. The rearrangement links TRBV5-5 to TRBJ2-7; TRBD1 matches at 8 bases. This CDR3 contains 14 residues. The ends lost 3 bases at V and 1 base at J; junction bases unmatched: 3. Germline CDR1 and CDR2: SGHKS and YYEKEE (reference sequence). CDR3 region: CASSWGQASYEQYF. CDR3 DNA sequence: TGTGCCAGCAGCTGGGGACAGGCGTCCTACGAGCAGTACTTC.

This chain connects TRBV7-2 to TRBJ2-4, with a tentative D call TRBD2 (6 bases). The length of the CDR3 is 18 residues. The germline CDR1 and CDR2 sequences are SGHTA and FQGNSA. V was cut by 2 bases and J by 6 bases, with 23 bases left in between. The DNA for the CDR3 is TGTGCCAGCAGCTTACGTTGGCTGTCGGGAGATGTGGGAAACATTCAGTACTTC. Translating it yields CASSLRWLSGDVGNIQYF. Full variable domain (remainder filled in from reference TRBV7-2 and TRBJ2-4): GAGVSQSPSNKVTEKGKDVELRCDPISGHTALYWYRQSLGQGLEFLIYFQGNSAPDKSGLPSDRFSAERTGGSVSTLTIQRTQQEDSAVYLCASSLRWLSGDVGNIQYFGAGTRLSVL.